This T cell receptor (beta chain) was obtained from a study of control samples from healthy donors and cancer patients. Profiling relied on immunoSEQ multiplex PCR, and the TCRdb table lists in-frame clones only, not all of them. The sample yields about 120,000 clones, around 93% seen once. Trimming took off 2 bases at V and 5 bases at J, with 16 bases between the two ends. Germline V CDR1 and CDR2: SGHDT, YYEEEE. This CDR3 comprises 15 residues. The chain is built from TRBV5-6 and TRBJ1-2; D perhaps matches TRBD1 (6 bases). Sequencing was carried out using PBMCs. The clonotype originates from a man aged 50 or older with head and neck cancer. The CDR3: CASSLPSGTSYGYTF. The CDR3 DNA reads as TGTGCCAGCAGCTTACCGTCCGGGACATCGTATGGCTACACCTTC.